The 4 T cell receptor beta chains in this list originate from one sample, sequenced in a study of Ad26.COV2.S vaccination and SARS-CoV-2 variants. Clones were sequenced by immunoSEQ multiplex PCR, and TCRdb holds only the in-frame ones, with some missing. The profile shows around 450,000 clones, 89% of them singletons. Treatment denoted: roughly 20 received Ad26.COV2.S at low or high dose, single or two shots; roughly five received placebo; per-sample allocation not given. Samples came from day 63 after the first vaccine or placebo injection. The sequencing here drew on peripheral blood, taken in a trial of Ad26.COV2.S vaccine versus placebo. The receptors come from a person aged 18 to 65 who received the Ad26.COV2.S COVID-19 vaccine or a placebo.

The V gene is TRBV11-2, the J gene TRBJ2-2; perhaps TRBD1 as D (6 bases). There are 15 residues in the CDR3. In germline, CDR1 is SGHAT, CDR2 FQNNGV. V shed 3 bases and J shed 1 base, with 9 bases lying between them. The CDR3 DNA is TGTGCCAGCAGCTTCGACAGGCTGAACACCGGGGAGCTGTTTTTT. Protein sequence: CASSFDRLNTGELFF.

The chain couples TRBV6-6 to TRBJ1-1, with a tentative D call TRBD1 (5 bases). V gave up 6 bases and J gave up 5 bases, with 16 bases separating them. The CDR3 loop spans 14 amino acids. CDR1 is MNHNY and CDR2 is SVGAGI in the germline V gene (reference sequence). Written as DNA, the CDR3 is TGTGCCAGCAGGACAGACACAAGGAGAACTGAAGCTTTCTTT. Its translation: CASRTDTRRTEAFF.

The CDR3 DNA reads as TGTGCCAGCAGCTTATCAGGGGCTGAGAATTCACCCCTCCACTTT. It is translated as CASSLSGAENSPLHF. The chain has TRBV3-1 (or the pseudogene TRBV3-2) and TRBJ1-6; the D gene is possibly TRBD1 (6 bases). Germline V gives CDR1 LGHDT, CDR2 YNNKEL (reference sequence). Trimming shortened V by 5 bases and J by 7 bases, and 15 bases separated the two germline ends. This CDR3 is built from 15 residues.

Details on this clone: Other DNA sequences in the same sample also yield this CDR3. The chain links TRBV4-1 to TRBJ1-1; no clear D gene. The CDR3 totals 14 residues. V was pared by 1 base and J by 1 base, with 7 bases between. CDR1 is MGHRA, CDR2 YSYEKL, per germline. The CDR3 DNA reads as TGCGCCAGCAGCCAAGGGTTGGGGAACACTGAAGCTTTCTTT. Translating gives CASSQGLGNTEAFF.